Presented here are 5 T cell receptor beta chains from one specimen sequenced in a study of blood T cell repertoires in COVID-19. The data were produced by immunoSEQ multiplex PCR, yet TCRdb's version contains in-frame clones alone and is incomplete. The table includes 120,000 to 150,000 clones, roughly 90% detected once. Sequencing input: peripheral blood. These receptors originate from a woman aged 50 to 65 with acute or convalescent COVID-19.

The CDR3 DNA is TGTGCCAGCAGCTTAGGTGGCGGCGGCCCTAATGAAAAACTGTTTTTT. Its translation: CASSLGGGGPNEKLFF. This sequence joins TRBV7-9 and TRBJ1-4; D is uncertain. Germline loops: CDR1 SEHNR, CDR2 FQNEAQ (reference sequence). The CDR3 sequence is 16 residues long. V dropped 1 base and J dropped 3 bases, with 12 bases sitting between them.

This clone was found once. In DNA, the CDR3 is TGTGCCTCAACAGGGGTGGTCTCCTACGAGCAGTACTTC. Protein: CASTGVVSYEQYF. The J gene is TRBJ2-7, the V gene TRBV25-1; 7 nucleotides agree with TRBD1. The CDR3 spans 13 residues. V was clipped by 11 bases and J by 0 bases; unmatched bases: 7. Germline CDR1 is MGHDK and CDR2 is SYGVNS.

The rearrangement links TRBV6-4 to TRBJ1-2, with TRBD1 as a possible D gene (6 bases). In germline, CDR1 is MRHNA, CDR2 SNTAGT. V shed 5 bases and J shed 2 bases, with 9 bases lying between them. The CDR3 consists of 13 residues. The CDR3 here is CASSIDRNYGYTF. The CDR3 DNA follows: TGTGCCAGCAGTATCGACAGGAACTATGGCTACACCTTC.

This clone was counted once. The J gene is TRBJ2-7, the V gene TRBV10-3, with 10 bases matching TRBD2. The CDR3 sequence is 16 residues long. Germline V gives CDR1 ENHRY, CDR2 SYGVKD. V dropped 7 bases and J dropped 0; count of bases not matched to a gene: 9. In DNA form, the CDR3 reads TGTGCCATCACCCCGGGACTAGCGTCGAGCTCCTACGAGCAGTACTTC. Translation: CAITPGLASSSYEQYF.

The V gene is TRBV6-4, the J gene TRBJ1-1; D may be TRBD1 (5 bases). This CDR3 is 15 amino acids long. V gave up 4 bases and J gave up 6 bases, with 18 bases separating them. Per germline, CDR1 MRHNA and CDR2 SNTAGT. The CDR3, as DNA: TGTGCCAGCAGTGCCTCTGGGGGGTCATTCTCTGAAGCTTTCTTT. Amino acid sequence: CASSASGGSFSEAFF.